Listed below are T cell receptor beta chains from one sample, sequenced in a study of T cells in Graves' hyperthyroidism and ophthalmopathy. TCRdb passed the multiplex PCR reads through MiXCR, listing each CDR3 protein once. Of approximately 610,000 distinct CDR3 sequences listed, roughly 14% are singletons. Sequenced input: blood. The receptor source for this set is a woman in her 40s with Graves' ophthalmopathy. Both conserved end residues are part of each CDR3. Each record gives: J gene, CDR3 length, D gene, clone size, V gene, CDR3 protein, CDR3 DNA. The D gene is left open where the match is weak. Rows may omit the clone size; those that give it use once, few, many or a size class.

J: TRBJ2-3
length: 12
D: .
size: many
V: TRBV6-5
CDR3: CASRQGTDTQYF
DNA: TGTGCCAGCAGGCAGGGCACAGATACGCAGTATTTT

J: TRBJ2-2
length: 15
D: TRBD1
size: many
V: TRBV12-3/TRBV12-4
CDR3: CASRRGQGATGELFF
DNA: TGTGCCAGCCGGCGGGGACAGGGGGCAACCGGGGAGCTGTTTTTT

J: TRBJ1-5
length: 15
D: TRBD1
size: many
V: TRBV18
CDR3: CASSTRGLVDQPQHF
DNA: TGTGCCAGCTCAACCAGGGGGCTAGTGGATCAGCCCCAGCATTTT

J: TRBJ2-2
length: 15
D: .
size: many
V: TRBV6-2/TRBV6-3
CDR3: CASSYSAVNTGELFF
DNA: TGTGCCAGCAGTTACTCGGCAGTGAACACCGGGGAGCTGTTTTTT

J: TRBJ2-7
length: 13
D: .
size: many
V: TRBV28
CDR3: CASIPGQSDEQYF
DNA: TGTGCCAGCATCCCGGGACAATCTGACGAGCAGTACTTC

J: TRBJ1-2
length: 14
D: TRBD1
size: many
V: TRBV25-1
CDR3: CASRFSGTGDGYTF
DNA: TGTGCCAGCAGATTTTCCGGGACAGGGGATGGCTACACCTTC

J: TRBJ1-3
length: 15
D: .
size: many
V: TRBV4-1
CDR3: CASSQVQGSGNTIYF
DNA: TGCGCCAGCAGCCAAGTCCAGGGCTCTGGAAACACCATATATTTT

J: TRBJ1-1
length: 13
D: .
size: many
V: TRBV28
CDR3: CASERELNTEAFF
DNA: TGTGCCAGCGAGAGGGAATTGAACACTGAAGCTTTCTTT

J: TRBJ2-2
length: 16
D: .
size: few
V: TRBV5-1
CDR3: CASSLDGGQNTGELFF
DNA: TGCGCCAGCAGCTTGGATGGGGGGCAGAACACCGGGGAGCTGTTTTTT

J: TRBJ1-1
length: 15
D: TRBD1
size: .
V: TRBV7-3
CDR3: CASSLRLGQGAEAFF
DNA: TGTGCCAGCAGCTTACGTCTTGGACAGGGAGCTGAAGCTTTCTTT

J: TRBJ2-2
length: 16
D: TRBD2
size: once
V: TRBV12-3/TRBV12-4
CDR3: CASSLRTSGSGRELFF
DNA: TGTGCCAGCAGTCTTCGGACTAGCGGGAGTGGCAGGGAGCTGTTTTTT

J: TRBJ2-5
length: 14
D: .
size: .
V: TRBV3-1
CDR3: CASSQLAQGETQYF
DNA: TGTGCCAGCAGCCAACTAGCGCAGGGAGAGACCCAGTACTTC

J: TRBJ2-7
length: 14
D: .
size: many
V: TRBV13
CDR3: CASSLGGTAYEQYF
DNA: TGTGCCAGCAGCTTAGGCGGAACCGCCTACGAGCAGTACTTC

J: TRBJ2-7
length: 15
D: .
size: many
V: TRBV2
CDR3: CASSEETSSSYEQYF
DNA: TGTGCCAGCAGTGAAGAGACCTCCAGCTCCTACGAGCAGTACTTC

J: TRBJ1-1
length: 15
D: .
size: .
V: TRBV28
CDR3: CASSLPDRVGTEAFF
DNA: TGTGCCAGCAGTTTACCGGACAGAGTCGGCACTGAAGCTTTCTTT

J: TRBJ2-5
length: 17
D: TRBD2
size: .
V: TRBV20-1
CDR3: CSARDPTLGGRTETQYF
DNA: TGCAGTGCTAGAGATCCAACCCTTGGCGGGAGAACAGAGACCCAGTACTTC

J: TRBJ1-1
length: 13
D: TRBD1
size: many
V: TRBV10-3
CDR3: CAISERDSPEAFF
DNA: TGTGCCATCAGTGAGAGGGACAGTCCCGAAGCTTTCTTT

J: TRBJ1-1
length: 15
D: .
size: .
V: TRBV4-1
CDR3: CASSHTDRMNTEAFF
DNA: TGCGCCAGCAGCCACACCGACAGGATGAACACTGAAGCTTTCTTT

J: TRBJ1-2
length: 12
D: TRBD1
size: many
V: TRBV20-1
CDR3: CSAQDRGRGYTF
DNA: TGCAGTGCCCAGGACAGGGGCCGGGGCTACACCTTC

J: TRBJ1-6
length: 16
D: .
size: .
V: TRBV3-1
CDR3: CASSQDLTVDNSPLHF
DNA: TGTGCCAGCAGCCAAGATTTGACAGTGGATAATTCACCCCTCCACTTT

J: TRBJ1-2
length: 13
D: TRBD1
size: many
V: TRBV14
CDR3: CASSYAGQGARTF
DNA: TGTGCCAGCAGCTATGCAGGACAGGGGGCGAGGACCTTC

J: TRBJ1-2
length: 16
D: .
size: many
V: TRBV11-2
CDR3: CASSLGGGRVVYGYTF
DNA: TGTGCCAGCAGCTTAGGTGGGGGGCGCGTCGTCTATGGCTACACCTTC

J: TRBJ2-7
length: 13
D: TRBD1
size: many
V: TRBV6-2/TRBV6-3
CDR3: CASRRDRDGEQYF
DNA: TGTGCCAGCAGGAGGGACAGGGACGGCGAGCAGTACTTC

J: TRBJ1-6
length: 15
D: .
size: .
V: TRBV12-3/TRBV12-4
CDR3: CASSFGRGGFGPLHF
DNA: TGTGCCAGCAGTTTCGGCAGGGGAGGGTTTGGGCCCCTCCACTTT

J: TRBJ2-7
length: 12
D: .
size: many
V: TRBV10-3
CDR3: CAISERGYEQYF
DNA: TGTGCCATCAGTGAGAGGGGGTACGAGCAGTACTTC

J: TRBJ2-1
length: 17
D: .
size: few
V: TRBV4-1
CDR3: CASSQDSPYLESNEQFF
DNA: TGCGCCAGCAGCCAAGATTCTCCCTATCTTGAGTCCAATGAGCAGTTCTTC

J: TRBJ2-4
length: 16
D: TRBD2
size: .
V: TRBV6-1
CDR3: CASSALAALAKNIQYF
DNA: TGTGCCAGCAGTGCCCTAGCGGCGCTAGCCAAAAACATTCAGTACTTC

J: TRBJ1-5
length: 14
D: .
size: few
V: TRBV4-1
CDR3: CASSDPRAGQPQHF
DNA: TGCGCCAGCAGCGACCCTCGTGCGGGTCAGCCCCAGCATTTT

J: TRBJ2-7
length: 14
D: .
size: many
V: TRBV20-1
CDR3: CSANGVGSSGEQYF
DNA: TGCAGTGCTAACGGAGTGGGATCCTCCGGCGAGCAGTACTTC

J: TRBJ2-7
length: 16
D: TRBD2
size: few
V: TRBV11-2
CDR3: CASSPRGTSGRDEQYF
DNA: TGTGCCAGCAGCCCTAGGGGGACTAGCGGGAGAGACGAGCAGTACTTC

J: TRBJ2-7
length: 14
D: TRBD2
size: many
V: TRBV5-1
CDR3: CASYNSGSSYEQYF
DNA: TGCGCCAGCTATAATAGCGGGAGCTCCTACGAGCAGTACTTC

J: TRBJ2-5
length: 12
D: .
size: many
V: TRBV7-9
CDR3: CASSLIRGAQYF
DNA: TGTGCCAGCAGCTTAATACGAGGTGCCCAGTACTTC

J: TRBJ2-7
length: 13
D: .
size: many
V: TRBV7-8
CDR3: CASSSEDRYEQYF
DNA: TGTGCCAGCAGCTCCGAGGATCGGTACGAGCAGTACTTC

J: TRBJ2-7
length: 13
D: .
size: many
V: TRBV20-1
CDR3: CSASALTSDEQYF
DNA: TGCAGTGCTAGTGCCCTCACTAGTGACGAGCAGTACTTC

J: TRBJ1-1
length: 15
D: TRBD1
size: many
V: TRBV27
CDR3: CASSSQGKVNTEAFF
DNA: TGTGCCAGCAGTTCACAGGGGAAGGTGAACACTGAAGCTTTCTTT

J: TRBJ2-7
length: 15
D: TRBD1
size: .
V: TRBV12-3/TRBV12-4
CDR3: CASSIGQGAIYEQYF
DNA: TGTGCCAGCAGCATAGGACAGGGGGCAATTTACGAGCAGTACTTC

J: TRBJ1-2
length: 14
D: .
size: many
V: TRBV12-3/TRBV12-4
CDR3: CASSLEAGNYGYTF
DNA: TGTGCCAGCAGTTTAGAGGCAGGGAACTATGGCTACACCTTC

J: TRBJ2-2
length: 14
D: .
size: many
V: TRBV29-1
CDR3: CSVRDRPNTGELFF
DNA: TGCAGCGTTAGAGACAGGCCGAACACCGGGGAGCTGTTTTTT

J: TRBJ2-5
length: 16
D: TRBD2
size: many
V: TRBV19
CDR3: CASSIDRTSDGETQYF
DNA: TGTGCCAGTAGTATAGATCGAACTAGCGACGGGGAGACCCAGTACTTC

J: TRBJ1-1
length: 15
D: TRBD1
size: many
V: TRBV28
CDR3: CASSSIDRGLSEAFF
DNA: TGTGCCAGCAGTTCTATTGACAGGGGGCTAAGTGAAGCTTTCTTT

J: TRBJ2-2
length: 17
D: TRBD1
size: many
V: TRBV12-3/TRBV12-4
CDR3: CASSQTGVGRGAGELFF
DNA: TGTGCCAGCAGCCAGACAGGGGTGGGTAGAGGCGCCGGGGAGCTGTTTTTT

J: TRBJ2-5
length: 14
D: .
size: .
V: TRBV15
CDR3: CATSRVVSQETQYF
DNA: TGTGCCACCAGCAGAGTCGTTAGCCAAGAGACCCAGTACTTC

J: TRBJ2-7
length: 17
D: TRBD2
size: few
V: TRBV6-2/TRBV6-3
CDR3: CASSYSTTSGRAYEQYF
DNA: TGTGCCAGCAGTTACTCAACCACTAGCGGGAGGGCCTACGAGCAGTACTTC

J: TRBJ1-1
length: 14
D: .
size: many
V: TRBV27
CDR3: CASSLTGLNTEAFF
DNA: TGTGCCAGCAGTTTAACAGGGCTCAACACTGAAGCTTTCTTT

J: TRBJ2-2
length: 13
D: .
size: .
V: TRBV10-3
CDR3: CAISGANTGELFF
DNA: TGTGCCATCAGTGGGGCTAACACCGGGGAGCTGTTTTTT

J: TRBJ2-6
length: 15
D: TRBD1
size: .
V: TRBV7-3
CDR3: CASSSGQGGANVLTF
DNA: TGTGCCAGCAGCTCGGGACAGGGAGGGGCCAACGTCCTGACTTTC

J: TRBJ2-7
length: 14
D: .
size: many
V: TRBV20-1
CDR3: CSARAGRSGYEQYF
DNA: TGCAGTGCTAGAGCCGGCAGGAGCGGCTACGAGCAGTACTTC

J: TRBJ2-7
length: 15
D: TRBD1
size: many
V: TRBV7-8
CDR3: CASSFGGDRAYEQYF
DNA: TGTGCCAGCAGCTTCGGCGGAGACAGGGCCTACGAGCAGTACTTC

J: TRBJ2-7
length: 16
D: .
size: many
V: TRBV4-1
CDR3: CASSQDSRMSSYEQYF
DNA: TGCGCCAGCAGCCAAGATAGCAGGATGAGCTCCTACGAGCAGTACTTC

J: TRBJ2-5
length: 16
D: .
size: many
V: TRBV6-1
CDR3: CASNGREADGEETQYF
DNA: TGTGCCAGCAACGGCCGAGAGGCAGACGGAGAAGAGACCCAGTACTTC